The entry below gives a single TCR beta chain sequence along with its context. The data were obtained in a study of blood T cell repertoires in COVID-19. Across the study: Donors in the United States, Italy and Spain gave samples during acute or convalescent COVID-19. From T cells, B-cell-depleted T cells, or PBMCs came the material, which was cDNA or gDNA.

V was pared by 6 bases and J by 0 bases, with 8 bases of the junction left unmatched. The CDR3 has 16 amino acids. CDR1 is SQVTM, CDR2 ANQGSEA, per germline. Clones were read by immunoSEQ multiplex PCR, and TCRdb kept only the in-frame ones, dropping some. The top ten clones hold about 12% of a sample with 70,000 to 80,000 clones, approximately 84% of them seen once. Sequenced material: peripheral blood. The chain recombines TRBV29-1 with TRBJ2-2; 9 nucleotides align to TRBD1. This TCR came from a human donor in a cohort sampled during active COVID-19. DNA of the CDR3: TGCAGCGTAAGAGGACAGGGGAAAGCGAACACCGGGGAGCTGTTTTTT. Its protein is CSVRGQGKANTGELFF.